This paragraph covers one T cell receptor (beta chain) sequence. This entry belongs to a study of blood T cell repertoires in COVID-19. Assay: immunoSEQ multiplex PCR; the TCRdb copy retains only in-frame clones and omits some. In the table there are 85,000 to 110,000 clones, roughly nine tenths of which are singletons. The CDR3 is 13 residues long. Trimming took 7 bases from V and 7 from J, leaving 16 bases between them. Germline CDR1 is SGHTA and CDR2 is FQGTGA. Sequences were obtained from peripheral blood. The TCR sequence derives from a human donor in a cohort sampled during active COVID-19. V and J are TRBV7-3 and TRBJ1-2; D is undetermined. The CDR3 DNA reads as TGTGCCAGCACCCGAGAGGGCAGTAGTGGCTACACCTTC. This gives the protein CASTREGSSGYTF. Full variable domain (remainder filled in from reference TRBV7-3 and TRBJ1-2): GAGVSQTPSNKVTEKGKYVELRCDPISGHTALYWYRQSLGQGPEFLIYFQGTGAADDSGLPNDRFFAVRPEGSVSTLKIQRTERGDSAVYLCASTREGSSGYTFGSGTRLTVV.